This TCR beta chain was found in a study of PD-L1 blockade in urothelial cancer. Background on the study: Intravenous atezolizumab, 1,200 mg every 3 weeks, was begun by patients around 2014. Male patients with bladder-origin urothelial cancer numbered about 90% of the 29. There were a median of approximately 130,000 T cells in blood samples.

Measured with immunoSEQ multiplex PCR; TCRdb has only the in-frame clones, and not every one. The data show 40,000 to 50,000 clones, approximately 78% seen once. The CDR3 has 13 residues. V was clipped by 4 bases and J by 3 bases, with 10 bases between them. The V gene's germline CDR1 is SQVTM and CDR2 ANQGSEA. Time point defined: peripheral blood 6 weeks after treatment start. The sample here was PBMCs, taken around atezolizumab (anti-PD-L1) treatment. V usage is TRBV29-1 and J usage is TRBJ1-5, with no clear D. The sequence came from a man aged 55 to 70 with urothelial cancer. The CDR3 DNA reads as TGCAGCGTTGCCGGAGGGCTCAATCAGCCCCAGCATTTT. It encodes CSVAGGLNQPQHF.